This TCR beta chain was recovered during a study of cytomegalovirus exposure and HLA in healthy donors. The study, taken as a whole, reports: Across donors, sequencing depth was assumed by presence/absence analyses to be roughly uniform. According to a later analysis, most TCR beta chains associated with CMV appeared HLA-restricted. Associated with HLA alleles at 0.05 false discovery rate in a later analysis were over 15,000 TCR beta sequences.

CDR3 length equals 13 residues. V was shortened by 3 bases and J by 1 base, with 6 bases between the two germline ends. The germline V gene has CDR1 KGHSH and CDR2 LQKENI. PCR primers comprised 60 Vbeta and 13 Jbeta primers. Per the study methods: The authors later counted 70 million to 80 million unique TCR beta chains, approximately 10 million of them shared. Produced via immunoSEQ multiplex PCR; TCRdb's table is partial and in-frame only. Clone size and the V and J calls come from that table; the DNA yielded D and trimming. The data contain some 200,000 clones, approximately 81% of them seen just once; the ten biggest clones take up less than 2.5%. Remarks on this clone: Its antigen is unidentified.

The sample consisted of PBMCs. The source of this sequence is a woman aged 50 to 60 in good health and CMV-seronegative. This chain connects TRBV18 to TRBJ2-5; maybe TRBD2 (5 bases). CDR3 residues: CASSPGVQETQYF. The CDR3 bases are TGTGCCAGCTCACCCGGGGTCCAAGAGACCCAGTACTTC.